This is a list of T cell receptor beta chains from one sample in a study of blood T cell repertoires in COVID-19. Measured with immunoSEQ multiplex PCR; TCRdb has only the in-frame clones, and not every one. The table includes about 210,000 clones, around 80% detected once. Material for sequencing was peripheral blood. The source is a woman aged 70 to 79 with acute or convalescent COVID-19. Each CDR3 is given with its conserved first and last residue. Clone size is shown for a subset of rows, as once, few, many or a class of expanded clone.

size: .
V: TRBV3-1/TRBV3-2
CDR3: CASSYPQGSSGNTIYF

size: .
V: TRBV6-6
CDR3: CASSYGGRGNEQYF

size: few
V: TRBV6-5
CDR3: CASRPPLRAYEQYF

size: .
V: TRBV5-1
CDR3: CASSLGQGVANYGYTF

size: .
V: TRBV5-5
CDR3: CASSLVQGPADTQYF

size: .
V: TRBV9
CDR3: CASSVYSQGELFF

size: once
V: TRBV6-6
CDR3: CASSYSSETQYF

size: once
V: TRBV10-1
CDR3: CASSPSGSYEQYF

size: .
V: TRBV2
CDR3: CASSEQDGYTF

size: .
V: TRBV29-1
CDR3: CSVVGANTDTQYF

size: .
V: TRBV3-1/TRBV3-2
CDR3: CASTSGLGMSYNEQFF

size: few
V: TRBV27
CDR3: CASPKTDRACCNQPQHF

size: .
V: TRBV5-1
CDR3: CASSFTGGGGTEAFF

size: few
V: TRBV18
CDR3: CASSPPTGGETQYF

size: .
V: TRBV29-1
CDR3: CSVEGRGGAPRDGYTF

size: .
V: TRBV15
CDR3: CATSRDGDQPQHF

size: .
V: TRBV5-1
CDR3: CASSQGDSTDTQYF

size: .
V: TRBV7-9
CDR3: CASTDFLGQGSPQETQYF

size: .
V: TRBV5-1
CDR3: CASSRDRGLGEQFF

size: .
V: TRBV20-1
CDR3: CSASAGGLVGTQYF

size: .
V: TRBV11-2
CDR3: CASSPRDQPQHF

size: once
V: TRBV30
CDR3: CAGAGQGISPLHF

size: few
V: TRBV3-1/TRBV3-2
CDR3: CASSQEGAGEAFF

size: .
V: TRBV2
CDR3: CASSLTQGNNEQFF

size: once
V: TRBV9
CDR3: CASSPRGDRDTGELFF

size: .
V: TRBV3-1/TRBV3-2
CDR3: CASSLSTPKRGNIQYF

size: .
V: TRBV5-6
CDR3: CASSELGTGATGELFF

size: few
V: TRBV19
CDR3: CASSIDRTSGGAVTGELFF

size: once
V: TRBV29-1
CDR3: CSTTGQGNTGELFF

size: .
V: TRBV18
CDR3: CASSAASNEKLFF

size: .
V: TRBV24-1
CDR3: CATSDRTDYGYTF

size: .
V: TRBV28
CDR3: CASNHRDSYEQYF

size: once
V: TRBV9
CDR3: CASSATAGTEAFF

size: .
V: TRBV5-1
CDR3: CASTRDSRDEKLFF

size: .
V: TRBV29-1
CDR3: CSGLVGQGTGEQYF

size: .
V: TRBV12-3/TRBV12-4
CDR3: CASSLRGGGTQYF

size: .
V: TRBV18
CDR3: CASSLETPNTEAFF

size: .
V: TRBV6-6
CDR3: CASSWGTDTDTQYF

size: .
V: TRBV2
CDR3: CASSGRTGSSTEAFF

size: .
V: TRBV24-1
CDR3: CATSDPETGLVGETQYF

size: .
V: TRBV2
CDR3: CASSQGGEKLFF

size: .
V: TRBV11-1
CDR3: CASSLVGQGNGYTF

size: .
V: TRBV19
CDR3: CASRGLAARGTQYF

size: .
V: TRBV2
CDR3: CASSEGLTTDTQYF

size: few
V: TRBV4-1
CDR3: CASSEPGQGIYEQYF

size: .
V: TRBV7-6
CDR3: CASSSGGRATSTDTQYF

size: .
V: TRBV10-3
CDR3: CAISEGDRGSSQPQHF

size: .
V: TRBV6-5
CDR3: CASSYRKGSGGSEAFF

size: .
V: TRBV7-2
CDR3: CASSPTSGGGSDTQYF

size: once
V: TRBV7-2
CDR3: CASSFGQWTDTQYF

size: .
V: TRBV19
CDR3: CASSKTIQGTDTQYF

size: .
V: TRBV3-1/TRBV3-2
CDR3: CASSSSSQGAETQYF

size: once
V: TRBV28
CDR3: CATGDRKYEQYF

size: .
V: TRBV11-2
CDR3: CASSLVRRGTDTQYF

size: few
V: TRBV18
CDR3: CASSPGSQLEAFF